A selection of T cell receptor beta chains follows, all from one sample in a study of molecular identifiers for immune sequencing clone quantification. TCRdb itself ran the PCR reads through MiXCR, one entry per CDR3 protein. Found here are about 40,000 distinct CDR3 sequences, 15% to 20% of them singletons; the top ten hold under 1.3%. The sequenced sample consisted of naive CD8+ T cells from blood, with Jurkat cell RNA spiked in. The receptors were gathered from a human donor in good health. Some libraries in this study had Jurkat cell RNA spiked in. Both conserved end residues are part of each CDR3. The order of the fields is clone size, D gene, J gene, V gene, CDR3 protein, CDR3 DNA. D genes are given only for firm matches. Size is stated as how often the clone was seen (once, few, many) or a class if it is expanded.

abundance: many
d_gene: TRBD1
j_gene: TRBJ2-7
v_gene: TRBV19
CDR3aa: CASSPGQGDYYEQYF
CDR3nt: TGTGCCAGTAGTCCGGGACAGGGGGACTACTACGAGCAGTACTTC

abundance: many
d_gene: TRBD2
j_gene: TRBJ2-7
v_gene: TRBV28
CDR3aa: CASSTELADPYEQYF
CDR3nt: TGTGCCAGCAGTACCGAACTAGCGGATCCCTACGAGCAGTACTTC

abundance: medium-sized
d_gene: .
j_gene: TRBJ2-1
v_gene: TRBV28
CDR3aa: CASKTIAVGPNPKLLYNEQFF
CDR3nt: TGTGCCAGCAAAACTATAGCCGTGGGACCGAACCCTAAGTTGCTCTACAATGAGCAGTTCTTC

abundance: many
d_gene: .
j_gene: TRBJ1-1
v_gene: TRBV20-1
CDR3aa: CSAYLNTEAFF
CDR3nt: TGCAGTGCTTACCTGAACACTGAAGCTTTCTTT

abundance: many
d_gene: .
j_gene: TRBJ2-3
v_gene: TRBV12-3/TRBV12-4
CDR3aa: CASSPEQATQYF
CDR3nt: TGTGCCAGCAGTCCGGAGCAAGCTACGCAGTATTTT

abundance: many
d_gene: .
j_gene: TRBJ2-3
v_gene: TRBV19
CDR3aa: CASSILGGTTDTQYF
CDR3nt: TGTGCCAGTAGTATACTGGGGGGCACAACAGATACGCAGTATTTT

abundance: many
d_gene: .
j_gene: TRBJ2-2
v_gene: TRBV7-9
CDR3aa: CASRSPDTPNTGELFF
CDR3nt: TGTGCCAGCAGGTCGCCGGACACTCCGAACACCGGGGAGCTGTTTTTT

abundance: many
d_gene: .
j_gene: TRBJ1-2
v_gene: TRBV14
CDR3aa: CASSQERFGYTF
CDR3nt: TGTGCCAGCAGCCAAGAAAGGTTCGGCTACACCTTC

abundance: many
d_gene: .
j_gene: TRBJ2-3
v_gene: TRBV30
CDR3aa: CAWRGLTDTQYF
CDR3nt: TGTGCCTGGAGGGGGCTAACAGATACGCAGTATTTT

abundance: many
d_gene: .
j_gene: TRBJ2-7
v_gene: TRBV6-5
CDR3aa: CASRKGYEQYF
CDR3nt: TGTGCCAGCAGGAAGGGTTACGAGCAGTACTTC

abundance: many
d_gene: .
j_gene: TRBJ2-4
v_gene: TRBV6-6
CDR3aa: CASSGLAKNIQYF
CDR3nt: TGTGCCAGCTCGGGCTTAGCCAAAAACATTCAGTACTTC

abundance: many
d_gene: .
j_gene: TRBJ2-2
v_gene: TRBV7-9
CDR3aa: CASSSMDIRTNRINTGELFF
CDR3nt: TGTGCCAGCAGCTCGATGGACATCCGGACTAATCGGATCAACACCGGGGAGCTGTTTTTT

abundance: many
d_gene: .
j_gene: TRBJ2-7
v_gene: TRBV27
CDR3aa: CASSYREAYEQYF
CDR3nt: TGTGCCAGCAGTTACAGGGAGGCCTACGAGCAGTACTTC

abundance: few
d_gene: .
j_gene: TRBJ2-1
v_gene: TRBV29-1
CDR3aa: CSVEGQGPYNEQFF
CDR3nt: TGCAGCGTTGAAGGGCAGGGTCCCTACAATGAGCAGTTCTTC

abundance: many
d_gene: TRBD2
j_gene: TRBJ2-7
v_gene: TRBV6-1
CDR3aa: CASSLGGLAGAYEQYF
CDR3nt: TGTGCCAGCAGCTTAGGTGGGCTAGCGGGAGCCTACGAGCAGTACTTC

abundance: many
d_gene: .
j_gene: TRBJ2-7
v_gene: TRBV6-5
CDR3aa: CASTSRKNEQYF
CDR3nt: TGTGCCAGCACTTCCCGGAAGAACGAGCAGTACTTC